Shown below are 23 T cell receptor beta chains from a single sample sequenced in a study of CD8+ T cells in alopecia areata. Sequencing relied on a cDNA template that was reverse transcribed from extracted RNA. The assay was immunoSEQ multiplex PCR, and TCRdb's table has in-frame clones only and misses some. The data contain 110,000 or so clones, roughly two fifths of them singletons. The sequenced material came from CD4+ T cells sorted from blood. These receptors all stem from a human donor with alopecia areata.

As to this clone: The sample carries other DNA sequences with the same CDR3. This chain links TRBV27 with TRBJ1-5, with 9 bases identical to TRBD1. The CDR3 sequence is 13 residues long. CDR1 is MNHEY and CDR2 is SMNVEV in the germline V gene (reference sequence). J was trimmed by 4 bases and V by 6 bases; bases with no gene match: 1. In DNA, the CDR3 is TGTGCCAGCAGAGGACAGGGGAATCAGCCCCAGCATTTT. It translates to CASRGQGNQPQHF.

The chain carries TRBV29-1 and TRBJ2-7; a weak D match, TRBD2 (5 bases). V lost 3 bases and J 3 bases, leaving 15 bases between the germline ends. The CDR3 has 14 amino acids. CDR1 is SQVTM, CDR2 ANQGSEA, per germline. CDR3 amino acids: CSVEVPGIRYEQYF. Here the CDR3 DNA reads TGCAGCGTTGAGGTACCGGGGATTCGCTACGAGCAGTACTTC.

This clone was counted only a few times. The genes are TRBV4-1 and TRBJ2-2; D not resolved. Per the germline V gene, CDR1 is MGHRA and CDR2 is YSYEKL. This CDR3 is 17 amino acids long. The V end was cut by 4 bases, the J end by 0 bases, with 15 bases between. The CDR3 nucleotides read TGCGCCAGCAGCCCACGAAGCAGAGTAGCGAACACCGGGGAGCTGTTTTTT. This codes for CASSPRSRVANTGELFF.

The rearrangement links TRBV29-1 to TRBJ1-6; 7 bases are shared with TRBD1. V lost 2 bases and J lost 7; bases outside the gene matches: 5. Germline CDR1 SQVTM, CDR2 ANQGSEA. The CDR3 spans 14 residues. The CDR3 region has the DNA TGCAGCGTTGAAAGGCTGGGACAGAATTCACCCCTCCACTTT. Its protein is CSVERLGQNSPLHF.

This clone was counted between two and nine times. The V call is TRBV28, the J call TRBJ2-7, with unresolved D. Germline V lookup: CDR1 MDHEN, CDR2 SYDVKM. Between the trimmed V and J ends, which lost 6 bases and 3 bases, there was a span of 18 bases. There are 15 residues in the CDR3. The CDR3 protein is CASSPPSTARYEQYF. As DNA, the CDR3 is TGTGCCAGCAGCCCCCCGTCCACAGCCCGCTACGAGCAGTACTTC. The full variable domain, in which reference TRBV28 and TRBJ2-7 provide the parts outside the CDR3, is DVKVTQSSRYLVKRTGEKVFLECVQDMDHENMFWYRQDPGLGLRLIYFSYDVKMKEKGDIPEGYSVSREKKERFSLILESASTNQTSMYLCASSPPSTARYEQYFGPGTRLTVT.

The chain recombines TRBV27 with TRBJ2-5; D possibly corresponds to TRBD1 (5 bases). The CDR3 extends over 13 amino acids. Germline V gene data show CDR1 as MNHEY and CDR2 as SMNVEV (reference sequence). V dropped 5 bases and J dropped 2 bases, with 9 bases sitting between them. The CDR3 spells CASSPRQQETQYF. The DNA of the CDR3 is TGTGCCAGCAGTCCCCGACAGCAAGAGACCCAGTACTTC.

This clone was counted between two and nine times. The chain employs TRBV28 and TRBJ2-2; 8 bases line up with TRBD1. CDR1 and CDR2 (germline): MDHEN, SYDVKM. CDR3 length equals 14 residues. Unmatched junction bases numbered 4, after V lost 7 bases and J lost 3 bases. The CDR3 region has the DNA TGTGCCAGCATCGGACAGGGTGACACCGGGGAGCTGTTTTTT. It translates to CASIGQGDTGELFF.

This clone was recorded a few times. V usage is TRBV28 and J usage is TRBJ2-1, with TRBD2 matching 14 bases. The germline V gene encodes CDR1 MDHEN and CDR2 SYDVKM. V dropped 3 bases and J dropped 16; count of bases not matched to a gene: 11. The length of the CDR3 is 15 residues. The DNA of the CDR3 is TGTGCCAGCAGTTTCGGGGGGACTAGCGGGAGAGTCTATTTCTTC. This encodes CASSFGGTSGRVYFF.

The rearrangement links TRBV29-1 to TRBJ2-1; the D gene is possibly TRBD2 (5 bases). The germline gives CDR1 SQVTM, CDR2 ANQGSEA. The CDR3 has 12 residues. Trimming left V 8 bases short and J 5 bases short, with 13 bases between. The CDR3: CSTTSGDNEQFF. CDR3 coding DNA: TGCAGCACAACGAGCGGAGACAATGAGCAGTTCTTC.

The chain employs TRBV4-3 and TRBJ2-6; 8 bases match TRBD1. With 1 base clipped from V and 5 bases from J, the junction kept 4 bases outside the gene matches. The CDR3 spans 16 residues. Looked up from germline, CDR1 is LGHNA and CDR2 is YSLEER. In DNA, the CDR3 is TGCGCCAGCAGCCAAGGCAGGGGGCGAAGGGCCAACGTCCTGACTTTC. Encoded protein: CASSQGRGRRANVLTF.

This clone has a handful of counts. This chain connects TRBV29-1 to TRBJ1-5; 7 bases are shared with TRBD1. Germline V gives CDR1 SQVTM, CDR2 ANQGSEA. The CDR3 is made up of 13 amino acids. The V gene end was trimmed by 2 bases and the J gene end by 3 bases; junction bases not matched to a gene: 1. This CDR3 reads CSVETGANQPQHF. The CDR3 DNA reads as TGCAGCGTTGAAACAGGGGCCAATCAGCCCCAGCATTTT.

This clone was detected only a few times. The V gene is TRBV7-2, the J gene TRBJ2-5; no clear D gene. Germline V gene data show CDR1 as SGHTA and CDR2 as FQGNSA. CDR3 size: 14 residues. Deletions cut 2 bases from V and 1 base from J, with 8 bases between. The chain's CDR3 is CASSLWQIQETQYF. Here the CDR3 DNA reads TGTGCCAGCAGCTTATGGCAGATCCAAGAGACCCAGTACTTC. The full variable domain, completed using reference TRBV7-2 and TRBJ2-5, is GAGVSQSPSNKVTEKGKDVELRCDPISGHTALYWYRQSLGQGLEFLIYFQGNSAPDKSGLPSDRFSAERTGGSVSTLTIQRTQQEDSAVYLCASSLWQIQETQYFGPGTRLLVL.

The genes are TRBV7-9 and TRBJ1-1, with a possible D match to TRBD1 (6 bases). V gave up 5 bases and J gave up 1 base, with 14 bases separating them. The CDR3 totals 15 residues. Germline V gene lookup returns CDR1 SEHNR and CDR2 FQNEAQ (reference sequence). The CDR3 loop reads CASSAAARGNTEAFF. The CDR3 bases are TGTGCCAGCAGCGCCGCGGCCAGGGGGAACACTGAAGCTTTCTTT.

The chain couples TRBV28 to TRBJ1-2; TRBD1 matches at 9 bases. The germline V gene has CDR1 MDHEN and CDR2 SYDVKM. This CDR3 has 14 residues. V was clipped by 6 bases and J by 7 bases; unmatched bases: 9. CDR3 protein: CASSTTGTGIGYTF. The CDR3 bases are TGTGCCAGCAGCACAACCGGGACAGGGATTGGCTACACCTTC.

This rearrangement joins TRBV29-1 to TRBJ2-3; D not certain. Germline loops: CDR1 SQVTM, CDR2 ANQGSEA. Trimming removed 7 bases from V and 6 bases from J, with 11 bases in between. The CDR3 spans 11 residues. CDR3 in DNA: TGCAGCGCTCGGGTGTGGGATACGCAGTATTTT. The encoded protein is CSARVWDTQYF.

This clone was seen more than once but under ten times. The gene calls are TRBV29-1 and TRBJ1-5; tentative D call: TRBD1 (5 bases). Germline CDR1 and CDR2: SQVTM and ANQGSEA. The CDR3 is made up of 13 amino acids. Trimming pared 5 bases from V and 6 bases from J, leaving 14 bases between. The CDR3 reads CSVLSGGSQPQHF. The CDR3 coding sequence is TGCAGCGTTCTCTCCGGGGGGAGTCAGCCCCAGCATTTT.

The V and J genes are TRBV7-8 and TRBJ2-3; 9 bases map to TRBD2. CDR1 SGHVS and CDR2 FQNEAQ come from the germline V gene. This CDR3 is built from 16 residues. The J segment lost 4 bases and the V segment lost 3 bases, leaving 8 bases of the junction unmatched. CDR3 sequence (DNA): TGTGCCAGCAGCTTGGTCGGCGGGGGGGCGTCAGATACGCAGTATTTT. Encoded protein: CASSLVGGGASDTQYF.

The J gene is TRBJ1-2, the V gene TRBV29-1; the D is unclear. The CDR3 consists of 11 residues. V shed 7 bases and J shed 8 bases, with 14 bases lying between them. Germline V gene data show CDR1 as SQVTM and CDR2 as ANQGSEA. As DNA, the CDR3 is TGCAGCGCCCTGTATCGGCTAGGCTACACCTTC. This encodes CSALYRLGYTF. Full variable domain (remainder filled in from reference TRBV29-1 and TRBJ1-2): SAVISQKPSRDICQRGTSLTIQCQVDSQVTMMFWYRQQPGQSLTLIATANQGSEATYESGFVIDKFPISRPNLTFSTLTVSNMSPEDSSIYLCSALYRLGYTFGSGTRLTVV.

The V gene is TRBV9, the J gene TRBJ2-5; 10 bases line up with TRBD1. This CDR3 has 16 residues. With 4 bases clipped from V and 4 bases from J, the junction kept 10 bases outside the gene matches. Germline V lookup: CDR1 SGDLS, CDR2 YYNGEE. The CDR3 bases are TGTGCCAGCAGCCTGACCGGGACAGGGGCGGGAGAGACCCAGTACTTC. Protein sequence: CASSLTGTGAGETQYF.

The V gene is TRBV5-1, the J gene TRBJ2-3; D not resolved. Trimming removed 0 bases at V and 5 bases at J, with 4 bases between. This CDR3 has 12 amino acids. The germline V gene encodes CDR1 SGHRS and CDR2 YFSETQ. CDR3 in amino acids: CASSLGQDTQYF. DNA for the CDR3: TGCGCCAGCAGCTTGGGGCAAGATACGCAGTATTTT.

This clone was detected only a few times. J is TRBJ2-7 and V is TRBV7-2; D is unclear. Trimming stripped 0 bases from V and 0 bases from J, with 9 bases between. The CDR3 covers 15 residues. From germline, CDR1 is SGHTA and CDR2 FQGNSA. In DNA form, the CDR3 reads TGTGCCAGCAGCTTAGCAGTTTCCTACTCCTACGAGCAGTACTTC. Translating it yields CASSLAVSYSYEQYF.

The V gene is TRBV29-1, the J gene TRBJ2-2, with 7 positions matching TRBD2. V was pared by 3 bases and J by 6 bases, with 7 bases of the junction left unmatched. The CDR3 loop spans 14 amino acids. Germline values: CDR1 SQVTM, CDR2 ANQGSEA. The chain's CDR3 is CSVEGGRRAGELFF. Here the CDR3 DNA reads TGCAGCGTTGAGGGAGGGCGCCGCGCCGGGGAGCTGTTTTTT.

The rearrangement uses TRBV29-1 and TRBJ2-5; D might be TRBD1 or TRBD2, each matching 5 bases. Between the trimmed V and J ends, which lost 4 bases and 7 bases, there was a span of 16 bases. CDR1 and CDR2 (germline): SQVTM, ANQGSEA. This CDR3 contains 13 residues. CDR3 loop: CSVVWGSKGTQYF. The CDR3, as DNA: TGCAGCGTTGTGTGGGGGTCCAAGGGGACCCAGTACTTC. Looking up the rest from reference TRBV29-1 and TRBJ2-5 gives the full variable domain: SAVISQKPSRDICQRGTSLTIQCQVDSQVTMMFWYRQQPGQSLTLIATANQGSEATYESGFVIDKFPISRPNLTFSTLTVSNMSPEDSSIYLCSVVWGSKGTQYFGPGTRLLVL.